These 28 T cell receptor beta chains share one sample of origin, sequenced in a study of control samples from healthy donors and cancer patients. Some clones are missing from TCRdb's copy, which holds only in-frame ones; the method was immunoSEQ multiplex PCR. This table holds over 80,000 clones, around 82% found once. The sequenced sample consisted of blood. All receptors derive from a man aged 55 to 69 in good health.

V gene TRBV27 combines with J gene TRBJ1-1; D is unclear. Per germline, CDR1 MNHEY and CDR2 SMNVEV (reference sequence). Trimming took 4 bases from V and 6 from J, leaving 15 bases between them. The CDR3 has 14 residues. CDR3 bases: TGTGCCAGCAGTTCAAGGGCTCTTGGGGCTGAAGCTTTCTTT. Protein sequence: CASSSRALGAEAFF.

The chain links TRBV5-1 to TRBJ1-2; 8 nucleotides align to TRBD1. The CDR3 consists of 17 residues. Germline V gene data show CDR1 as SGHRS and CDR2 as YFSETQ. V was clipped by 0 bases and J by 1 base; unmatched bases: 8. The CDR3 DNA reads as TGCGCCAGCAGCTTGGCCGGGGTTACAGGGGGTAACTATGGCTACACCTTC. Its protein product is CASSLAGVTGGNYGYTF.

This clone was recorded a few times. The chain links TRBV2 to TRBJ1-1; 8 bases match TRBD1. CDR3 length: 14 amino acids. The germline gives CDR1 SNHLY, CDR2 FYNNEI. After removal of 7 bases from V and 5 bases from J, the junction contained 9 bases not matched to a gene. The CDR3 DNA reads as TGTGCCAGCAAATCAGGGGGCTGGGGGACTGAAGCTTTCTTT. It is translated as CASKSGGWGTEAFF.

This clone appeared a few times. This sequence joins TRBV21-1 and TRBJ1-6; the DNA was not compared with TRBD1, the D call given in the table. TRBV21-1 is a pseudogene segment. The CDR3 consists of 12 residues. The CDR3 here is CASLQKESPLHF. The CDR3 DNA is TGTGCCAGCTTGCAGAAAGAATCACCCCTCCACTTT.

The rearrangement links TRBV30 to TRBJ2-5; tentative D call: TRBD1 (6 bases). Trimming removed 0 bases at V and 5 bases at J, with 19 bases between. In germline, CDR1 is GTSNPN, CDR2 SVGIG (reference sequence). This CDR3 is 16 amino acids long. DNA of the CDR3: TGTGCCTGGAGTGTAGACACACTAGGGGGAGATGAGACCCAGTACTTC. This sequence encodes CAWSVDTLGGDETQYF.

The V call is TRBV7-2, the J call TRBJ1-5; TRBD1 matches at 11 bases. Per germline, CDR1 SGHTA and CDR2 FQGNSA. V was clipped by 8 bases and J by 3 bases; unmatched bases: 3. The length of the CDR3 is 14 residues. CDR3: CASGQGAYNQPQHF. CDR3 nucleotide sequence: TGTGCCAGCGGACAGGGGGCCTACAATCAGCCCCAGCATTTT.

This clone has only a few counts. The V and J genes are TRBV4-1 and TRBJ2-6; TRBD1 aligns across 10 bases. The CDR3 totals 16 residues. Per germline, CDR1 MGHRA and CDR2 YSYEKL. V shed 7 bases, J shed 2 bases, and the junction held 5 bases outside the gene matches. CDR3 in amino acids: CASIGTGEAGANVLTF. CDR3 sequence (DNA): TGCGCCAGCATTGGGACAGGGGAAGCTGGGGCCAACGTCCTGACTTTC.

This chain links TRBV18 with TRBJ1-1; a possible D gene is TRBD1 (5 bases). V was cut by 2 bases and J by 6 bases, with 16 bases left in between. CDR1 is KGHSH, CDR2 LQKENI, per germline. CDR3 size: 15 residues. The CDR3 DNA reads as TGTGCCAGCTCACCAGGGCAGGGAGGAGCGGCTGAAGCTTTCTTT. This encodes CASSPGQGGAAEAFF.

This clone was picked up a small number of times. The chain couples TRBV28 to TRBJ2-7; D is perhaps TRBD2 (6 bases). CDR3 length: 14 amino acids. Germline-derived CDR1 and CDR2 are MDHEN and SYDVKM. The germline V and J ends were trimmed by 8 bases and 0 bases, with 14 bases remaining between them. CDR3 nucleotides: TGTGCCAGCCTGGCAGCGGGTTCCTCCTACGAGCAGTACTTC. This codes for CASLAAGSSYEQYF.

The rearrangement uses TRBV7-9 and TRBJ2-1; 10 bases agree with TRBD1. Germline V gives CDR1 SEHNR, CDR2 FQNEAQ (reference sequence). The length of the CDR3 is 16 residues. Trimming cost V 5 bases and J 7 bases; bases outside gene matches: 11. The CDR3 here is CASSIPGTGVLNEQFF. The CDR3 nucleotides are TGTGCCAGCAGCATTCCCGGGACAGGGGTCTTGAATGAGCAGTTCTTC.

The chain combines TRBV15 with TRBJ1-2, with a weak D call TRBD1 (5 bases). CDR1 LNHNV and CDR2 YYDKDF come from the germline V gene (reference sequence). V dropped 0 bases and J dropped 0 bases, with 11 bases sitting between them. CDR3 size: 16 residues. The CDR3 here is CATSRDRTRSNYGYTF. CDR3 nucleotide sequence: TGTGCCACCAGCAGAGATAGGACACGTTCTAACTATGGCTACACCTTC.

The J gene is TRBJ2-3, the V gene TRBV12-3 or TRBV12-4; the match to TRBD2 covers 8 bases. After removal of 1 base from V and 10 bases from J, the junction contained 1 base not matched to a gene. The CDR3 extends over 12 amino acids. CDR3 coding DNA: TGTGCCAGCAGTTTAGGGGGACTAGCGCAGTATTTT. This gives the protein CASSLGGLAQYF.

The J gene is TRBJ2-7, the V gene TRBV28; D is ambiguous. V was cut by 1 base and J by 3 bases, with 4 bases left in between. The CDR3 totals 12 residues. Germline CDR1 reads MDHEN; CDR2 reads SYDVKM. DNA for the CDR3: TGTGCCAGCAGTTTATTCGACTACGAGCAGTACTTC. Its translation is CASSLFDYEQYF.

The chain has TRBV4-2 and TRBJ1-1; no clear D. CDR1 is LGHNA, CDR2 YNFKEQ, per germline. The CDR3 consists of 13 residues. The V gene lost 3 bases and the J gene lost 3 bases, with 8 bases spanning the gap. CDR3 amino acids: CASSHDTYTEAFF. CDR3 sequence (DNA): TGTGCCAGCAGCCATGACACCTACACTGAAGCTTTCTTT.

The V call is TRBV7-2, the J call TRBJ2-1, with 7 bases that match TRBD2. Per germline, CDR1 SGHTA and CDR2 FQGNSA. V lost 1 base and J lost 0; bases outside the gene matches: 12. The CDR3 totals 19 residues. CDR3 sequence: CASSLGSGRLSSSYNEQFF. The CDR3 nucleotides are TGTGCCAGCAGCTTAGGTAGCGGGCGCCTCTCGAGCTCCTACAATGAGCAGTTCTTC.

The chain recombines TRBV5-6 with TRBJ2-3; TRBD2 matches at 7 bases. The CDR3 loop spans 18 amino acids. Trimming removed 0 bases from V and 2 bases from J; junction bases left unmatched: 12. Germline V lookup: CDR1 SGHDT, CDR2 YYEEEE. The CDR3 DNA follows: TGTGCCAGCAGCTTGGGGAGGGGAGCTAGCGGCTACACAGATACGCAGTATTTT. Translation gives CASSLGRGASGYTDTQYF.

The V and J genes are TRBV13 and TRBJ2-1; D uncertain. The CDR3 contains 13 residues. V was shortened by 3 bases and J by 5 bases, with 8 bases between the two germline ends. CDR1 and CDR2 (germline): PRHDT, FYEKMQ (reference sequence). The DNA of the CDR3 is TGTGCCAGCAGCTTGCGGCTCGACAATGAGCAGTTCTTC. Translating gives CASSLRLDNEQFF.

The chain has TRBV6-2 or TRBV6-3 and TRBJ2-5, with 8 bases lining up with TRBD2. In germline, CDR1 is MNHEY, CDR2 SVGEGT. This CDR3 region has 17 residues. After removal of 0 bases from V and 0 bases from J, the junction contained 6 bases not matched to a gene. The CDR3 is CASSYSLAGMYQETQYF. DNA of the CDR3: TGTGCCAGCAGTTACTCTCTAGCGGGCATGTACCAAGAGACCCAGTACTTC.

This clone was seen a few times. This sequence joins TRBV7-6 and TRBJ1-3; 9 positions match TRBD1. This CDR3 comprises 15 residues. With V trimmed by 5 bases and J by 4 bases, 6 bases remained unmatched. CDR1 and CDR2 (germline): SGHVS, FNYEAQ. The CDR3 protein is CASSPAGTGGNTIYF. CDR3 in DNA: TGTGCCAGCAGCCCCGCGGGGACAGGGGGAAACACCATATATTTT.

This clone has just a few counts. V usage is TRBV2 and J usage is TRBJ1-5; D uncertain. V was clipped by 4 bases and J by 0 bases, with 10 bases between them. The CDR3 totals 15 residues. The germline V gene encodes CDR1 SNHLY and CDR2 FYNNEI. CDR3 loop: CASSGTWGSNQPQHF. The DNA of the CDR3 is TGTGCCAGCAGTGGGACTTGGGGTAGCAATCAGCCCCAGCATTTT.

This clone was seen more than once but under ten times. V is TRBV6-1 and J is TRBJ2-1; 10 bases fit TRBD2. J gave up 9 bases and V 1 base, and 6 bases lay outside the gene matches. The germline CDR1 and CDR2 sequences are MNHNS and SASEGT. The CDR3 runs to 15 residues. The CDR3 reads CASSEETSGSVEQFF. The CDR3 bases are TGTGCCAGCAGTGAAGAGACTAGCGGGTCTGTTGAGCAGTTCTTC.

This sequence joins TRBV7-8 and TRBJ2-2; 7 bases are a match to TRBD2. Germline assignment: CDR1 SGHVS and CDR2 FQNEAQ. V trimming: 5 bases; J trimming: 3 bases; junction bases outside the gene matches: 6. This CDR3 contains 15 residues. The DNA of the CDR3 is TGTGCCAGCAGCCCCGGACTAGACGACACCGGGGAGCTGTTTTTT. Translation: CASSPGLDDTGELFF.

Here the CDR3 reads CASSLETGTNEKLFF. The CDR3 DNA sequence: TGTGCCAGCAGCTTAGAGACAGGGACTAATGAAAAACTGTTTTTT. The genes are TRBV7-9 and TRBJ1-4, with TRBD1 matching 7 bases. The CDR3 covers 15 residues. V was clipped by 1 base and J by 2 bases; unmatched bases: 1. CDR1 is SEHNR and CDR2 is FQNEAQ in the germline V gene (reference sequence).

This chain links TRBV11-2 with TRBJ2-7; 8 positions agree with TRBD2. The CDR3 is 18 amino acids. CDR1 and CDR2 (germline): SGHAT, FQNNGV. V shed 2 bases, J shed 4 bases, and the junction held 16 bases outside the gene matches. In DNA form, the CDR3 reads TGTGCCAGCAGCTTATTACGGGCGGGGGGATCTAATCCGTACGAGCAGTACTTC. Protein sequence: CASSLLRAGGSNPYEQYF.

V is TRBV6-5 and J is TRBJ2-3; D might be TRBD2 (6 bases). V lost 6 bases and J 8 bases, leaving 12 bases between the germline ends. Germline-derived CDR1 and CDR2 are MNHEY and SVGAGI. CDR3 length: 12 amino acids. CDR3 sequence reads: CASSPSGGTQYF. The CDR3 coding sequence is TGTGCCAGCAGCCCATCCGGGGGTACGCAGTATTTT.

The genes are TRBV10-1 and TRBJ2-3; 9 nucleotides line up with TRBD1. The V gene's germline CDR1 is WNHNN and CDR2 SYGVQD (reference sequence). CDR3 length: 13 residues. With V trimmed by 6 bases and J by 6 bases, 4 bases remained unmatched. In DNA, the CDR3 is TGCGCCAGCAGCAGGACAGGGGAGGATACGCAGTATTTT. Residues: CASSRTGEDTQYF.

The chain is built from TRBV12-3 or TRBV12-4 and TRBJ2-2; D remains ambiguous. The CDR3 consists of 13 residues. Between the trimmed V and J ends, which lost 6 bases and 4 bases, there was a span of 9 bases. The CDR3 bases are TGTGCCAGCAGCCCTGCGGTCACCGGGGAGCTGTTTTTT. It codes for CASSPAVTGELFF.

The J gene is TRBJ1-1, the V gene TRBV12-3 or TRBV12-4, with no clear D. V gave up 2 bases and J gave up 7 bases, with 11 bases separating them. This CDR3 comprises 13 residues. The DNA of the CDR3 is TGTGCCAGCAGTTTAAGGGCCAGGTTTGAAGCTTTCTTT. Protein product: CASSLRARFEAFF.